This TCR beta chain was obtained from a study of blood T cell repertoires in COVID-19. The wider study: Nucleic acid was either cDNA or gDNA, and it came from T cells, B-cell-depleted T cells, or PBMCs.

The data were produced by immunoSEQ multiplex PCR, yet TCRdb's version contains in-frame clones alone and is incomplete. The sample includes 240,000 or so clones, roughly 90% of them seen just once. This CDR3 comprises 14 residues. Deletions cut 3 bases from V and 0 bases from J, with 6 bases between. Germline loops: CDR1 GTSNPN, CDR2 SVGIG (reference sequence). This clone was observed a few times. The receptor's source is a man aged 55 to 69 who had recovered from COVID-19. Sample: peripheral blood. The chain uses TRBV30 and TRBJ1-6; D is unresolved. This CDR3 reads CAWRRSSYNSPLHF. The CDR3 nucleotides read TGTGCCTGGAGGAGGAGCTCCTATAATTCACCCCTCCACTTT.